The sequence of this T cell receptor beta chain was determined in a study of cytomegalovirus exposure and HLA in healthy donors (TCRdb year 2017). In the study overall: A later analysis indicated that the 120 validation repertoires were generated on the platform also employed for the 700 or so repertoires of the first cohort. The study was designed to test whether signatures of past pathogen exposure could be identified by cataloging public T cell receptors. A separate validation cohort of more than 100 different subjects was used in addition to the approximately 610-subject first cohort. The study combined high-throughput TCR immunosequencing, statistical association of individual TCRs with disease status, and machine learning to predict cytomegalovirus infection status. The investigation overall reported the following: Cytomegalovirus status was reported to be diagnosed by the classifier with high specificity and sensitivity in both the original and validation cohorts. The study gave a list of 150 to 200 TCR beta chains associated with cytomegalovirus. Of the cluster scores, roughly 95% were above 0 in a later analysis, which found that TCRs clustered in the first cohort also tended to co-occur in the roughly 130 validation repertoires. It was suggested by the authors that the approach could potentially be generalized to other disease states and immunological phenotypes. In vitro tests confirmed that a few of the cytomegalovirus-associated TCR beta chains recognize cytomegalovirus antigens. Most TCR sequences were observed very rarely across donors, whereas some public TCRs were present in many individuals. A later analysis lacked HLA typing for the validation cohort, so it scored co-occurrence in that cohort across all 120 repertoires.

The CDR3 runs 15 residues from the cysteine to the phenylalanine. The kept DNA is CDR3 alone, 45 bases in frame from the first base. According to the germline V gene, CDR1 reads SGHRS and CDR2 reads YFSETQ. V is pruned by 0 bases and J by 6 bases, leaving 6 bases of the junction without a gene match. The donors belonged to the validation cohort of over a hundred subjects, which was separate from the roughly 700-subject first cohort. For this clone: Its target antigen remains unknown. Per-nucleotide qualities are absent, and no much larger clonotype sits a single base away.

The protocol used for the library was the immunoSEQ multiplex PCR assay. In the authors' own workflow: A statistical classification framework was built to diagnose cytomegalovirus status from the catalog of TCR beta chain sequences. Not all clones reach the TCRdb copy of this immuneACCESS table, which keeps in-frame sequences only. Checked studies attribute under half of the gap to unresolved V genes and leave the rest unexplained. V and J calls and clone size are those listed in that table; D and trimming were worked out from the DNA. This sample lists 80,000 to 90,000 clones; 96% were detected once. The ten largest account for 0.6% to 0.85% of the sample.

The sample taken for sequencing was PBMCs. The receptor was isolated from a man younger than 30 in good health and CMV-seronegative. The rearranged segments are TRBV5-1 and TRBJ2-3, and TRBD1 matches 8 of the central bases. The CDR3 region has the sequence CASSLVPGGMDTQYF. The base sequence is TGCGCCAGCAGCTTGGTTCCAGGGGGCATGGATACGCAGTATTTT.